The 27 T cell receptor beta chains given below trace back to one sample, sequenced in a study of beta chain features in type 1 diabetes. Regarding the study as a whole: All four CD4+ subsets from Type 1 diabetes patients carried moderately but significantly shorter TCRB CDR3s.

What was sequenced were expressed TCRB transcripts, since all of the isolated RNA had been reverse transcribed. TCRdb's table, derived via immunoSEQ multiplex PCR, lists solely in-frame clones and lacks some. The table lists about 160,000 clones, approximately 8% of them singletons. Their antigens remain unidentified. The sample consisted of central memory CD4+ T cells from blood. Receptor source: a man aged 18 to 35 with type 1 diabetes.

This clone has only a few counts. This rearrangement joins TRBV19 to TRBJ2-1, with 7 bases lining up with TRBD2. Germline CDR1 reads LNHDA; CDR2 reads SQIVND (reference sequence). The CDR3 sequence is 13 residues long. With V trimmed by 5 bases and J by 9 bases, 7 bases remained unmatched. The CDR3 protein is CASSGGLVGEQFF. The CDR3 bases are TGTGCCAGTAGTGGAGGACTAGTGGGTGAGCAGTTCTTC.

This chain uses TRBV4-3 with TRBJ1-1; D is undetermined. Per the germline V gene, CDR1 is LGHNA and CDR2 is YSLEER. The CDR3 has 14 residues. Trimming took 0 bases from V and 11 from J, leaving 16 bases between them. The CDR3 sequence: CASSQDTSGLEAFF. The DNA for the CDR3 is TGCGCCAGCAGCCAAGACACTTCGGGTCTTGAGGCTTTCTTT.

This clone was recorded a few times. The genes are TRBV6-1 and TRBJ1-1; 8 bases align to TRBD1. Germline CDR1 and CDR2: MNHNS and SASEGT. This CDR3 comprises 13 residues. J gave up 7 bases and V 6 bases, and 7 bases lay outside the gene matches. The CDR3 region has the DNA TGTGCCAGCAGGTCAGGGGGCGGTATTGAAGCTTTCTTT. This sequence encodes CASRSGGGIEAFF.

The chain joins TRBV5-4 to TRBJ2-3; D perhaps matches TRBD1 (6 bases). There are 14 residues in the CDR3. V lost 5 bases and J lost 1, with 11 bases in between. From germline, CDR1 is SGHNT and CDR2 YYREEE (reference sequence). CDR3 in DNA: TGTGCCAGCAGACCAGGGGCGCGCACAGATACGCAGTATTTT. Its protein product is CASRPGARTDTQYF.

This sequence joins TRBV11-2 and TRBJ1-2, with 7 positions matching TRBD1. V lost 6 bases and J lost 7; bases outside the gene matches: 17. Per germline, CDR1 SGHAT and CDR2 FQNNGV. The CDR3 loop spans 16 amino acids. This CDR3 reads CASRTLTGKSRRGYTF. As DNA, the CDR3 is TGTGCCAGCAGAACTCTGACAGGGAAGTCGCGTCGTGGCTACACCTTC.

The gene calls are TRBV6-4 and TRBJ2-2; D is unresolved. This CDR3 contains 13 residues. Deletions cut 6 bases from V and 5 bases from J, with 10 bases between. The germline gives CDR1 MRHNA, CDR2 SNTAGT. This CDR3 is CASSKELTGELFF. Here the CDR3 DNA reads TGTGCCAGCAGCAAAGAGTTGACCGGGGAGCTGTTTTTT.

In this sample, this clone turned up a few times. The chain has TRBV5-1 and TRBJ2-7, with 7 bases that match TRBD2. Germline V gives CDR1 SGHRS, CDR2 YFSETQ. The CDR3 runs to 14 residues. Trimming took 5 bases from V and 4 from J; bases not matched to a gene: 9. Written as DNA, the CDR3 is TGCGCCAGCAGGATCGGGCTAGCGGCATACGAGCAGTACTTC. It yields the protein CASRIGLAAYEQYF.

This clone was detected a few times. The chain employs TRBV28 and TRBJ1-2; the D is unclear. In germline, CDR1 is MDHEN, CDR2 SYDVKM. V gave up 6 bases and J gave up 4 bases, with 9 bases separating them. The length of the CDR3 is 12 residues. The CDR3 DNA follows: TGTGCCAGCAGGGTCACTTCCTATGGCTACACCTTC. Residues: CASRVTSYGYTF.

The chain employs TRBV6-6 and TRBJ2-2; 8 bases line up with TRBD1. Germline V gene lookup returns CDR1 MNHNY and CDR2 SVGAGI (reference sequence). This CDR3 comprises 15 residues. V was pared by 5 bases and J by 7 bases, with 9 bases of the junction left unmatched. The CDR3 DNA is TGTGCCAGCAGTCGTGGACAGGGAAGTCGCGGGGAGCTGTTTTTT. This translates into CASSRGQGSRGELFF.

This chain links TRBV30 with TRBJ2-2; 8 bases match TRBD1. V lost 0 bases, J lost 6 bases, and 6 bases stayed unmatched. CDR1 and CDR2 from the germline V gene are GTSNPN and SVGIG (reference sequence). CDR3 length: 15 amino acids. In nucleotides, the CDR3 is TGTGCCTGGAGTGTCCTGGACAGGGCTGCCGGGGAGCTGTTTTTT. This codes for CAWSVLDRAAGELFF.

V gene TRBV2 combines with J gene TRBJ1-1, with 9 bases that match TRBD1. Looked up from germline, CDR1 is SNHLY and CDR2 is FYNNEI. The CDR3 consists of 15 residues. The J segment lost 5 bases and the V segment lost 4 bases, leaving 8 bases of the junction unmatched. In nucleotides, the CDR3 is TGTGCCAGCAGTGCCTACAGGGGGCTCGGAACTGAAGCTTTCTTT. Residues: CASSAYRGLGTEAFF.

This clone came up a few times. This chain links TRBV28 with TRBJ1-2; 7 nucleotides match TRBD1. The V gene's germline CDR1 is MDHEN and CDR2 SYDVKM. The CDR3 runs to 13 residues. The V gene end was trimmed by 4 bases and the J gene end by 6 bases; junction bases not matched to a gene: 5. CDR3 residues: CASSWGTAHGYTF. In DNA form, the CDR3 reads TGTGCCAGCAGTTGGGGGACAGCCCATGGCTACACCTTC.

This clone was detected only a few times. The chain recombines TRBV18 with TRBJ2-5, with TRBD2 as a possible D gene (5 bases). Germline V gives CDR1 KGHSH, CDR2 LQKENI. The CDR3 has 16 residues. Trimming pared 3 bases from V and 1 base from J, leaving 15 bases between. CDR3 sequence: CASSPRPPGSQETQYF. The CDR3 bases are TGTGCCAGCTCACCCCGCCCCCCGGGGTCCCAAGAGACCCAGTACTTC.

This chain uses TRBV11-2 with TRBJ2-5; D might be TRBD2 (6 bases). Germline V gene lookup returns CDR1 SGHAT and CDR2 FQNNGV. V lost 0 bases and J lost 5, with 10 bases in between. The CDR3 runs to 14 residues. The CDR3 spells CASSLDLATETQYF. The DNA for the CDR3 is TGTGCCAGCAGCTTAGACCTAGCGACTGAGACCCAGTACTTC.

This clone has only a few counts. The chain combines TRBV6-6 with TRBJ2-1; 8 nucleotides match TRBD1. The V gene end was trimmed by 7 bases and the J gene end by 6 bases; junction bases not matched to a gene: 5. CDR1 and CDR2 from the germline V gene are MNHNY and SVGAGI (reference sequence). The CDR3 is 13 amino acids. CDR3 sequence (DNA): TGTGCCAGCATGGGACAGGTACCCAATGAGCAGTTCTTC. Amino acids: CASMGQVPNEQFF.

The chain has TRBV29-1 and TRBJ1-1, with a weak D call TRBD1 (6 bases). The germline V and J ends were trimmed by 0 bases and 5 bases, with 22 bases remaining between them. CDR3 length: 17 residues. Per the germline V gene, CDR1 is SQVTM and CDR2 is ANQGSEA. The DNA for the CDR3 is TGCAGCGTTGAAGATCGGGGGGCTCGGTTCATAATGACTGAAGCTTTCTTT. As protein: CSVEDRGARFIMTEAFF.

This clone occurred a few times. This chain uses TRBV29-1 with TRBJ2-1; TRBD2 matches 7 bases. This CDR3 is 14 amino acids long. CDR1 SQVTM and CDR2 ANQGSEA come from the germline V gene. V lost 2 bases, J lost 14 bases, and 15 bases stayed unmatched. DNA for the CDR3: TGCAGCGTTGAACCCCTGGTGGTGGCGGGAGTTAAGTTCTTC. This sequence encodes CSVEPLVVAGVKFF.

This clone occurred once. This chain uses TRBV4-2 with TRBJ2-7, with 9 bases aligning to TRBD2. The CDR3 covers 20 residues. Germline-derived CDR1 and CDR2 are LGHNA and YNFKEQ. V lost 3 bases to trimming and J lost 0 bases; unmatched junction nucleotides: 18. The CDR3 loop is CASSHTLTSGSAASSYEQYF. CDR3 in DNA: TGTGCCAGCAGCCACACCCTTACTAGCGGGTCCGCTGCGAGCTCCTACGAGCAGTACTTC.

This clone was seen more than once but under ten times. The rearrangement uses TRBV2 and TRBJ2-5, with a possible D match to TRBD2 (6 bases). The CDR3 has 12 residues. The V gene's germline CDR1 is SNHLY and CDR2 FYNNEI. V was shortened by 8 bases and J by 3 bases, with 10 bases between the two germline ends. CDR3 in DNA: TGTGCCAGCTTTCTAGCGAAAGAGACCCAGTACTTC. This sequence encodes CASFLAKETQYF.

This clone has a handful of counts. The rearrangement uses TRBV7-2 and TRBJ1-1; D gene ambiguous. Trimming left V 0 bases short and J 2 bases short, with 13 bases between. The CDR3 covers 16 residues. Germline lookup yields CDR1 SGHTA and CDR2 FQGNSA. For the CDR3, the DNA is TGTGCCAGCAGCTTAGCCTTGACAAGGATTAACACTGAAGCTTTCTTT. As protein: CASSLALTRINTEAFF.

This chain joins TRBV15 and TRBJ2-3; TRBD2 matches at 7 bases. Trimming cost V 4 bases and J 3 bases; bases outside gene matches: 10. The CDR3 covers 16 residues. Germline V gene sequence: CDR1 LNHNV, CDR2 YYDKDF (reference sequence). CDR3 region: CATSNILAAGTDTQYF. Here the CDR3 DNA reads TGTGCCACCAGCAACATCCTAGCGGCGGGGACAGATACGCAGTATTTT.

This clone was seen a handful of times. This sequence joins TRBV11-2 and TRBJ2-3; 8 bases are a match to TRBD2. Germline V gives CDR1 SGHAT, CDR2 FQNNGV. This CDR3 is built from 15 residues. J gave up 0 bases and V 1 base, and 0 bases lay outside the gene matches. This CDR3 is CASSLAGGSTDTQYF. CDR3 nucleotide sequence: TGTGCCAGCAGCTTAGCGGGGGGGAGCACAGATACGCAGTATTTT.

In its sample, this clone was seen a few times. The rearrangement links TRBV30 to TRBJ2-7; tentatively, D is TRBD2 (6 bases). The V gene lost 1 base and the J gene lost 6 bases, with 19 bases spanning the gap. The CDR3 runs 15 residues. CDR1 is GTSNPN, CDR2 SVGIG, per germline (reference sequence). CDR3 coding DNA: TGTGCCTGGAGTGCTAGCGCCGGAGGAATGGTCGAGCAGTACTTC. It is translated as CAWSASAGGMVEQYF.

This clone was seen a few times. The chain recombines TRBV25-1 with TRBJ2-3, with TRBD2 matching 14 bases. The length of the CDR3 is 18 residues. Germline-derived CDR1 and CDR2 are MGHDK and SYGVNS. Trimming cost V 2 bases and J 1 base; bases outside gene matches: 5. The CDR3 is CASSEGLAGGRGTDTQYF. The CDR3 DNA is TGTGCCAGCAGTGAAGGACTAGCGGGAGGAAGGGGCACAGATACGCAGTATTTT.

The chain has TRBV27 and TRBJ2-1, with D possibly being TRBD2 (5 bases). Deletions cut 4 bases from V and 12 bases from J, with 13 bases between. Germline assignment: CDR1 MNHEY and CDR2 SMNVEV (reference sequence). This CDR3 is built from 12 residues. The CDR3 region is CASSSLSEVQFF. The DNA of the CDR3 is TGTGCCAGCAGTTCGCTTAGCGAAGTGCAGTTCTTC.

This clone turned up a few times. The DNA of the CDR3 is TGTGCCAGCAGCCGGACAGGGTTCGAGACCCAGTACTTC. Translating gives CASSRTGFETQYF. The chain couples TRBV28 to TRBJ2-5; 8 nucleotides agree with TRBD1. This CDR3 is 13 amino acids long. Per the germline V gene, CDR1 is MDHEN and CDR2 is SYDVKM. J lost 5 bases, V lost 6 bases, and 5 bases had no gene match. The variable domain in full, with the rest retrieved from reference TRBV28 and TRBJ2-5, is DVKVTQSSRYLVKRTGEKVFLECVQDMDHENMFWYRQDPGLGLRLIYFSYDVKMKEKGDIPEGYSVSREKKERFSLILESASTNQTSMYLCASSRTGFETQYFGPGTRLLVL.

V usage is TRBV10-3 and J usage is TRBJ1-1; tentative D call: TRBD1 (5 bases). Trimming took off 2 bases at V and 5 bases at J, with 9 bases between the two ends. The CDR3 length is 13 residues. Germline V CDR1 and CDR2: ENHRY, SYGVKD. This chain's CDR3 is CAISEPGGTEAFF. The CDR3 DNA sequence: TGTGCCATCAGTGAGCCGGGGGGGACTGAAGCTTTCTTT.